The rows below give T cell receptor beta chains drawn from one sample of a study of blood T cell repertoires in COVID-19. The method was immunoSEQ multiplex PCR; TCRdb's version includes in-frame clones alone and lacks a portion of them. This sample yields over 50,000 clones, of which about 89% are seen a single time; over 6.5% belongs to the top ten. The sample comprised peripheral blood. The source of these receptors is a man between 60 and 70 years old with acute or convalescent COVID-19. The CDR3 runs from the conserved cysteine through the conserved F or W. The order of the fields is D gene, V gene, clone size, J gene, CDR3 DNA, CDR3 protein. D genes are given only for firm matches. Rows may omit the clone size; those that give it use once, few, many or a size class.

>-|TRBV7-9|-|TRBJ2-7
TGTGCCAGCAGCTTAAGCGGGTACGAGCAGTACTTC
CASSLSGYEQYF
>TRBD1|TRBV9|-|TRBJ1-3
TGTGCCAGCAGCAGGGACAGGGTAAACACCATATATTTT
CASSRDRVNTIYF
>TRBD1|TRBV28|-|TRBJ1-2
TGTGCCAGCGCCGGGGACAGTGACTATGGCTACACCTTC
CASAGDSDYGYTF
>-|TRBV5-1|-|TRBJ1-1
TGCGCCAGCAGCTTGGATGGCAGCGGCGACACTGAAGCTTTCTTT
CASSLDGSGDTEAFF
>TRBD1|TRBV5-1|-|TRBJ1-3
TGCGCCAGCAGCTTGACAGGGGTGGCTGGAAACACCATATATTTT
CASSLTGVAGNTIYF
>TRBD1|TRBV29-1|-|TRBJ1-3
TGCAGCGTGGGGACAGATGGAAACACCATATATTTT
CSVGTDGNTIYF
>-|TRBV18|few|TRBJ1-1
TGTGCCAGTAGACAGATCTCTAACACTGAAGCTTTCTTT
CASRQISNTEAFF
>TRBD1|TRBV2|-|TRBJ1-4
TGTGCCAGCAGTGAGGCCGGGACAGGTGCTACAACTAATGAAAAACTGTTTTTT
CASSEAGTGATTNEKLFF
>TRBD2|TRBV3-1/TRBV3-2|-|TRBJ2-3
TGTGCCAGCAGCCAAGAGAGGGCGGCTAGCGGGGGGAGGGATACGCAGTATTTT
CASSQERAASGGRDTQYF
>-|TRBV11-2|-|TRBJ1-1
TGTGCCAGCAGCTGGAAATCTGGCGGCGGCACTGAAGCTTTCTTT
CASSWKSGGGTEAFF
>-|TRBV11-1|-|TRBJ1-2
TGTGCCAGCAGCCAGGGTAGGGATGGCTACACCTTC
CASSQGRDGYTF
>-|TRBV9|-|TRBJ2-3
TGTGCCAGCAGCGTAGCCGGGGGTAGGGATACGCAGTATTTT
CASSVAGGRDTQYF
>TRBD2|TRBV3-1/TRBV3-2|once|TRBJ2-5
TGTGCCAGCAGCCAGAGGACTAGCGGTGTGGAGACCCAGTACTTC
CASSQRTSGVETQYF
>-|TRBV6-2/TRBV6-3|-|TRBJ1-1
TGTGCCAGCAGCCTAGGGGGGGTGAACACTGAAGCTTTCTTT
CASSLGGVNTEAFF
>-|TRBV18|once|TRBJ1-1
TGTGCCAGCTCACCCTCGAGTGAGCGAGAAGCTTTCTTT
CASSPSSEREAFF
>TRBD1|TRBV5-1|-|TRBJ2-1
TGCGCCAGCAGCTCATCGGGACAGGGGAGTAATGAGCAGTTCTTC
CASSSSGQGSNEQFF
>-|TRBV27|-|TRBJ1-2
TGTGCCAGCAGTTTACAGGGGCGGTATGGCTACACCTTC
CASSLQGRYGYTF
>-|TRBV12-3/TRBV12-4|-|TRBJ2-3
TGTGCCAGCAGCCTTACAGATACGCAGTATTTT
CASSLTDTQYF
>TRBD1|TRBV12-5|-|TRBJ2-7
TGTGCTAGTGGTGCCGACAGGGGATTCTACGAGCAGTACTTC
CASGADRGFYEQYF
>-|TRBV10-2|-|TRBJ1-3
TGCGCCAGCAGTTTTGGTACAGGGACTGGAAACACCATATATTTT
CASSFGTGTGNTIYF
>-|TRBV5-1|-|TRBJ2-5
TGCGCCAGCAGCTTGGAGGGACAAGAAGAGACCCAGTACTTC
CASSLEGQEETQYF
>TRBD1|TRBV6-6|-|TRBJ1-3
TGTGCCAGCAGTGAGCCAGGGGGCTCTGGAAACACCATATATTTT
CASSEPGGSGNTIYF
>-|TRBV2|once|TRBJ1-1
TGTGCCAGCAGTGAAGTGCAGGGGTACACTGAAGCTTTCTTT
CASSEVQGYTEAFF
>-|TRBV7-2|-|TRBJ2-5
TGTGCCAGCAGCTCCCTAATCCAAGAGACCCAGTACTTC
CASSSLIQETQYF
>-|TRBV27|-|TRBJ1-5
TGTGCCAGCAGCAACAGGGCGTTGGGCAATCAGCCCCAGCATTTT
CASSNRALGNQPQHF
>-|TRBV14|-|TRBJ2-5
TGTGCCAGCAATTTCGGGGGAGGGACCCAGTACTTC
CASNFGGGTQYF
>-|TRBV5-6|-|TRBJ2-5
TGTGCCAGCAGCTCCTACGACAGGCCTCCCGAGACCCAGTACTTC
CASSSYDRPPETQYF
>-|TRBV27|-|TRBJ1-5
TGTGCCAGCAGTTTAATGGGCTCCAATCAGCCCCAGCATTTT
CASSLMGSNQPQHF
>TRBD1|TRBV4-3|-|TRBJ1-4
TGCGCCAGCAGCCAAGCACAGGGGGCAATTGAAAAACTGTTTTTT
CASSQAQGAIEKLFF
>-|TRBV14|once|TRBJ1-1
TGTGCCAGCAGCCAAGCGGACACTGAAGCTTTCTTT
CASSQADTEAFF
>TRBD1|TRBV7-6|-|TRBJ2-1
TGTGCCAGCAGGAGGACAGGGGACAATGAGCAGTTCTTC
CASRRTGDNEQFF
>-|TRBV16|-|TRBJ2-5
TGTGCCAGCAGCCAATCCCCACGGCAAGAGACCCAGTACTTC
CASSQSPRQETQYF
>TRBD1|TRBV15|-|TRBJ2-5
TGTGCCACCAGGACACAGGGGTCCCAAGAGACCCAGTACTTC
CATRTQGSQETQYF
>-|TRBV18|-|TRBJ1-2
TGTGCCAGCTCACCACAAGGGGCGGCTAAAGGCTACACCTTC
CASSPQGAAKGYTF
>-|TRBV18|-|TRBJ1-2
TGTGCCAGCTCACCAGGGGACGGGGGAAACTATGGCTACACCTTC
CASSPGDGGNYGYTF
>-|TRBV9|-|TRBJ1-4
TGTGCCAGCAGCGCCCGGGGAGGAGAGAATGAAAAACTGTTTTTT
CASSARGGENEKLFF
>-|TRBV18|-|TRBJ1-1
TGTGCCAGCTCACCACCGACGGGGATGAACACTGAAGCTTTCTTT
CASSPPTGMNTEAFF
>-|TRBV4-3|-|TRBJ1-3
TGCGCCAGCAGCCTAGGAGTAGCTCCTGGAAACACCATATATTTT
CASSLGVAPGNTIYF
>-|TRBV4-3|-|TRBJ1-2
TGCGCCAGCAGCCAAGATTCGTCCTTCTATGGCTACACCTTC
CASSQDSSFYGYTF
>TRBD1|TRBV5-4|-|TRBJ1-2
TGTGCCAGCAGCAAAGGGACAGGGGAGCTTGGCTACACCTTC
CASSKGTGELGYTF
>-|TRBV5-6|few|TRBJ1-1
TGTGCCAGCAGCCCAAGACAGTACTTGAACACTGAAGCTTTCTTT
CASSPRQYLNTEAFF
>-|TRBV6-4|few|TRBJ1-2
TGTGCCAGCAGCATCGGGGGGGGCGCGTTTGGCTACACCTTC
CASSIGGGAFGYTF
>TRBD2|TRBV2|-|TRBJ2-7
TGTGCCAGCAGCAGCGGGGGGGCCTACGAGCAGTACTTC
CASSSGGAYEQYF
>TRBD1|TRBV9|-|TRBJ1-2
TGTGCCAGCAGCGTAGCGCCCGACCCGGGACAGTCCTATGGCTACACCTTC
CASSVAPDPGQSYGYTF
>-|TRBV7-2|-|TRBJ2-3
TGTGCCAGCAGCCTACTAGGCTCTAGCACAGATACGCAGTATTTT
CASSLLGSSTDTQYF
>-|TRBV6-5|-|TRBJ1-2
TGTGCCAGCAGTTCAACCCGGACGGGAAACTATGGCTACACCTTC
CASSSTRTGNYGYTF
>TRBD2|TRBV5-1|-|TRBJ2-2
TGCGCCAGTAGGACTAGCGGGGACACCGGGGAGCTGTTTTTT
CASRTSGDTGELFF
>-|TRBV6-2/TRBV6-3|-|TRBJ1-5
TGTGCCAGCAGTTATAACAGGAAAGGCAATCAGCCCCAGCATTTT
CASSYNRKGNQPQHF
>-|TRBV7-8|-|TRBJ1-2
TGTGCCAGCAGCCAAGGAACAGGGCTGGGGGGCTACACCTTC
CASSQGTGLGGYTF
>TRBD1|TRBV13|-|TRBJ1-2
TGTGCCAGCAGCCGGAACCGGGACAGGGGGCCAAGCTATGGCTACACCTTC
CASSRNRDRGPSYGYTF
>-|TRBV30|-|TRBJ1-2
TGTGCCTGGAGTGTTGGCGGGGCGGGGGGCTACACCTTC
CAWSVGGAGGYTF
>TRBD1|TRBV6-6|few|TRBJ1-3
TGTGCCAGTAAGACAGGGGACGGGGGAAACACCATATATTTT
CASKTGDGGNTIYF
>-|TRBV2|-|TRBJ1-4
TGTGCCAGCAGTGACAGTACACCTAATGAAAAACTGTTTTTT
CASSDSTPNEKLFF
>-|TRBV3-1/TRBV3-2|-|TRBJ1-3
TGTGCCAGCAGCCAAGCGGTTCTTTCTGGAAACACCATATATTTT
CASSQAVLSGNTIYF